This T cell receptor beta chain originates from a study of T-cell reconstitution after alpha-beta-depleted transplantation in children. From germline, CDR1 is MGHDK and CDR2 SYGVNS. This CDR3 is built from 15 residues. The TCRbeta library incorporated unique molecular identifiers. Each CDR3 protein gets one entry after TCRdb re-called the PCR reads with MiXCR. The sample holds approximately 510,000 distinct CDR3 sequences, around 17% seen once. To note about this clonotype: This sequence may be a read error, since a much larger clone differs from it by one base.

The genes are TRBV25-1 and TRBJ2-4; possible D gene TRBD2, 7 bases. The sequence was collected from a human donor who donated a stem cell graft to a child with acute lymphoblastic leukemia. The sample in question was PBMCs from the stem cell graft donor, obtained from the stem cell graft. The CDR3 bases are TGTGCCAGCAGTGGGGGGGGGCCAGCCAAAAACAGTCAGTACTTC. This encodes CASSGGGPAKNSQYF.